The source of this T cell receptor (beta chain) is a study of spatial heterogeneity in lung cancer. About this clonotype: A much bigger clone sits one base away, suggesting this may be a read error.

The time point was: blood at routine non-recurrence follow-up after resection. Unsorted tumor, nontumor lung tissue or cryopreserved PBMC supplied the whole RNA. V lost 2 bases, J lost 6 bases, and 14 bases lay in between. The germline V gene encodes CDR1 SGDLS and CDR2 YYNGEE. The CDR3 spans 15 residues. TCRdb reprocessed the 5' RACE reads with MiXCR, giving one entry per CDR3 protein. The sample lists some 120,000 distinct CDR3 sequences, 12% occurring once. This TCR came from a male donor with early-stage non-small cell lung cancer. Here the sequenced sample was PBMCs, taken at follow-up. The chain uses TRBV9 and TRBJ2-2; possibly TRBD1 for D (6 bases). CDR3 in amino acids: CASSVGQINAGELFF. CDR3 DNA sequence: TGTGCCAGCAGCGTCGGACAGATTAACGCCGGGGAGCTGTTTTTT.